This entry features one TCR beta chain sequence. The antigen remains undetermined. J lost 2 bases, V lost 6 bases, and 6 bases had no gene match. CDR3 length: 15 amino acids. CDR1 is MNHNS and CDR2 is SASEGT in the germline V gene. The sample belongs to a study of CD8+CD57+ T cells in acquired aplastic anemia. The use of genomic DNA as template underpinned the TCR beta VDJ and CDR3 profiling. TCRdb used MiXCR to reprocess the reads, holding one entry per CDR3 protein. The data contain about 170,000 distinct CDR3 sequences, 35% to 55% of them seen just once; the ten biggest clones take up 1.1%. Notes on the study in general: Levels of CD8+ Simpson's diversity were not significantly distinct in patients versus controls. Between patients and controls, 25 to 35 CD8+ CDR3 sequences were found in common.

The origin of this receptor is a human donor in good health. The chain joins TRBV6-1 to TRBJ2-2, with 7 bases fitting TRBD2. Specimen: sorted CD4+, CD8+, or CD8+CD57+ T cells (not recorded which) from PBMCs. CDR3 sequence reads: CASRPGLFNTGELFF. As DNA, the CDR3 is TGTGCCAGCAGGCCGGGACTATTCAACACCGGGGAGCTGTTTTTT.